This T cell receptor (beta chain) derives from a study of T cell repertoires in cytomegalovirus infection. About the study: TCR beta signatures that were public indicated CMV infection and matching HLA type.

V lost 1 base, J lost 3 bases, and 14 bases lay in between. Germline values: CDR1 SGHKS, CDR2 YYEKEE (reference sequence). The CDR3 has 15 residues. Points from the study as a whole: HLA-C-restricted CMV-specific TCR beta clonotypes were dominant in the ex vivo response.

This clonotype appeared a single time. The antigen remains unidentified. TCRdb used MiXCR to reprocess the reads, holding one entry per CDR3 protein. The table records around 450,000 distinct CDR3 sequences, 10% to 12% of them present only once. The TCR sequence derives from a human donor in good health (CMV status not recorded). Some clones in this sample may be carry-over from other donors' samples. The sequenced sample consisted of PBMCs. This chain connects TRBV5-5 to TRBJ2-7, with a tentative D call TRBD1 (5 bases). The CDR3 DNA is TGTGCCAGCAGCTTGCTAAGCAGGGAAGGCTACGAGCAGTACTTC. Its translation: CASSLLSREGYEQYF.